This T cell receptor (beta chain) was observed in a study of blood T cell repertoires in COVID-19. Study information: There were acute and convalescent COVID-19 samples, and they came from the United States, Italy and Spain. Nucleic acid was either cDNA or gDNA, and it came from T cells, B-cell-depleted T cells, or PBMCs.

Methods used by the authors: Researchers report that nucleated cell counts were estimated from reference gene primer amplification. Method: immunoSEQ multiplex PCR; TCRdb's copy keeps in-frame clones and lacks some. V, J and clone size were drawn from that table, and D and trimming were deduced from the DNA. The sample has under 100,000 clones, approximately 87% seen once; the top ten hold approximately 18%. J gave up 4 bases and V 1 base, and 9 bases lay outside the gene matches. CDR1 and CDR2 from the germline V gene are MNHEY and SMNVEV (reference sequence). This CDR3 is built from 16 residues. The chain joins TRBV27 to TRBJ1-2; TRBD1 agrees at 7 bases. The specimen was peripheral blood. The receptor comes from a human donor in a cohort sampled during active COVID-19. The CDR3 reads CASSLYPQGDGYGYTF. The CDR3, as DNA: TGTGCCAGCAGTTTATACCCCCAGGGGGACGGCTATGGCTACACCTTC.